These 12 T cell receptor beta chains originate from one sample sequenced in a study of T cells in Graves' hyperthyroidism and ophthalmopathy. Researchers amplified the TCR beta CDR3 regions from RNA transcripts. Researchers ran a first-round RT-PCR on the TCR CDR3 using the HTBI primer set. TCRdb recomputed calls from the multiplex PCR reads with MiXCR, one row per CDR3 protein. The sample has under 800,000 distinct CDR3 sequences, around 13% seen once. Sequenced: blood. The source of these receptors is a young woman with Graves' hyperthyroidism.

This clonotype was observed a few times. The chain is built from TRBV7-9 and TRBJ2-1; tentatively, D is TRBD1 (6 bases). This CDR3 is built from 14 residues. Looked up from germline, CDR1 is SEHNR and CDR2 is FQNEAQ (reference sequence). V lost 10 bases to trimming and J lost 0 bases, with 13 bases between them. CDR3 amino acids: CATTRGSSYNEQFF. In DNA form, the CDR3 reads TGTGCCACCACGAGGGGGAGCTCCTACAATGAGCAGTTCTTC.

V gene TRBV27 combines with J gene TRBJ2-7, with 8 bases identical to TRBD2. The V segment lost 1 base and the J segment 1 base; nucleotides outside the gene matches: 6. The germline V gene encodes CDR1 MNHEY and CDR2 SMNVEV (reference sequence). The CDR3 totals 16 residues. The CDR3 is CASSLFGGGKSYEQYF. DNA of the CDR3: TGTGCCAGCAGTTTATTCGGGGGGGGAAAATCCTACGAGCAGTACTTC.

In this sample, this clonotype turned up a few times. V is TRBV30 and J is TRBJ2-2, with D perhaps matching TRBD1 (6 bases). Trimming took 1 base from V and 5 from J, leaving 14 bases between them. This CDR3 region has 15 residues. Per germline, CDR1 GTSNPN and CDR2 SVGIG (reference sequence). In DNA, the CDR3 is TGTGCCTGGAGTGGGCAGGGGCGAGGGACCGGGGAGCTGTTTTTT. This sequence encodes CAWSGQGRGTGELFF.

This chain connects TRBV28 to TRBJ2-4, with TRBD1 identical over 7 bases. The V gene end was trimmed by 3 bases and the J gene end by 0 bases; junction bases not matched to a gene: 11. The germline gives CDR1 MDHEN, CDR2 SYDVKM. The CDR3 spans 18 residues. CDR3 residues: CASSLGQLSLLAKNIQYF. The CDR3 region has the DNA TGTGCCAGCAGTTTGGGACAGCTCTCCTTATTAGCCAAAAACATTCAGTACTTC.

This clonotype was found many times. The rearrangement uses TRBV30 and TRBJ2-7; D possibly corresponds to TRBD1 (5 bases). The CDR3 consists of 13 residues. The germline V gene has CDR1 GTSNPN and CDR2 SVGIG (reference sequence). The V end was cut by 1 base, the J end by 4 bases, with 11 bases between. CDR3 loop: CAWSADTFYEQYF. Written as DNA, the CDR3 is TGTGCCTGGAGTGCGGACACCTTTTACGAGCAGTACTTC.

This clonotype was seen at least ten times. The rearrangement links TRBV18 to TRBJ1-5; the match to TRBD1 covers 7 bases. Unmatched junction bases numbered 7, after V lost 4 bases and J lost 4 bases. The germline CDR1 and CDR2 sequences are KGHSH and LQKENI. The CDR3 sequence is 15 residues long. This chain's CDR3 is CASSLAGTENQPQHF. The CDR3 nucleotides are TGTGCCAGCTCACTCGCCGGGACAGAGAATCAGCCCCAGCATTTT.

The rearrangement uses TRBV24-1 and TRBJ1-2; D unresolved. Germline lookup yields CDR1 KGHDR and CDR2 SFDVKD. V was shortened by 3 bases and J by 0 bases, with 13 bases between the two germline ends. The CDR3 sequence is 16 residues long. CDR3 region: CATSDPRTEANYGYTF. CDR3 bases: TGTGCCACCAGTGATCCAAGGACGGAGGCTAACTATGGCTACACCTTC.

This clonotype was detected a few times. The chain is built from TRBV9 and TRBJ2-5; D remains ambiguous. The CDR3 is made up of 14 amino acids. Trimming took off 4 bases at V and 5 bases at J, with 15 bases between the two ends. CDR1 SGDLS and CDR2 YYNGEE come from the germline V gene. The CDR3 nucleotides are TGTGCCAGCAGCACCAGACCCTCGCCGGAGACCCAGTACTTC. Amino acids: CASSTRPSPETQYF.

The chain joins TRBV20-1 to TRBJ2-7; D call uncertain. Per the germline V gene, CDR1 is DFQATT and CDR2 is SNEGSKA (reference sequence). Trimming took off 5 bases at V and 4 bases at J, with 12 bases between the two ends. This CDR3 spans 12 amino acids. This CDR3 is CSARLRSYEQYF. The CDR3 DNA reads as TGCAGTGCTCGCCTACGGAGTTACGAGCAGTACTTC.

This clonotype was detected a few times. The chain is built from TRBV4-1 and TRBJ2-2; D call uncertain. This CDR3 spans 15 amino acids. In germline, CDR1 is MGHRA, CDR2 YSYEKL. The germline V and J ends were trimmed by 2 bases and 6 bases, with 13 bases remaining between them. The chain's CDR3 is CASSQSPAGSGELFF. As DNA, the CDR3 is TGCGCCAGCAGCCAAAGTCCCGCCGGGTCCGGGGAGCTGTTTTTT.

This clonotype turned up a few times. The chain couples TRBV4-1 to TRBJ2-4, with D unresolved. V lost 4 bases, J lost 0 bases, and 7 bases lay in between. Germline lookup yields CDR1 MGHRA and CDR2 YSYEKL. The CDR3 runs 14 residues. CDR3 residues: CASSPLLAKNIQYF. Written as DNA, the CDR3 is TGCGCCAGCAGCCCATTATTAGCCAAAAACATTCAGTACTTC.

This clonotype was seen at least ten times. V is TRBV6-1 and J is TRBJ1-2; 9 nucleotides agree with TRBD1. The CDR3 contains 15 residues. CDR1 and CDR2 (germline): MNHNS, SASEGT. J was trimmed by 6 bases and V by 6 bases; bases with no gene match: 11. The CDR3 DNA is TGTGCCAGCAGCCCCGACGGGGGACAGGGCCATGGCTACACCTTC. It encodes CASSPDGGQGHGYTF.